The sequence of this TCR beta chain was determined in a study of T cell responses to AZD1222 COVID-19 vaccine. Repertoires were generated with immunoSEQ multiplex PCR, while TCRdb's copy carries only in-frame clones and drops some. The sample includes 150,000 to 200,000 clones, 90% to 95% of them seen just once. Germline V gene sequence: CDR1 MNHEY, CDR2 SVGAGI. V was shortened by 7 bases and J by 0 bases, with 14 bases between the two germline ends. The CDR3 contains 15 residues. The genes are TRBV6-5 and TRBJ2-3; D is uncertain. Material: peripheral blood, obtained 28 days after the second AZD1222 dose. The sequence derives from an adult who received the AZD1222 COVID-19 vaccine. The DNA for the CDR3 is TGTGCCAGCATTCCACCTTACCTTAGCACAGATACGCAGTATTTT. Amino acid sequence: CASIPPYLSTDTQYF.